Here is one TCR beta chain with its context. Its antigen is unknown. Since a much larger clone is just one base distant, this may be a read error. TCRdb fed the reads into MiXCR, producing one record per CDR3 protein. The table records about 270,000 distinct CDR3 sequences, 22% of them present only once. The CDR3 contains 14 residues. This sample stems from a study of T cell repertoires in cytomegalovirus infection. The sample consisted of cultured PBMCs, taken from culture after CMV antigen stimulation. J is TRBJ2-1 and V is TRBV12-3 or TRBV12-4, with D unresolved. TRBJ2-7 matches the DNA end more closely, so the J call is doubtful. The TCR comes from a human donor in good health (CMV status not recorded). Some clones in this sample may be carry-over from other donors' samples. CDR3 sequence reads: CASSFEIYYNEQYF. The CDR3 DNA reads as TGTGCCAGCAGTTTCGAGATTTACTACAATGAGCAGTACTTC.